This T cell receptor (beta chain) appears in the sequencing data of a study of shared clonotypes between healthy human individuals. Study at large: The cohort comprised a couple of women and a few men. Their ages spanned 18 to 49 years. There were three CD4 naive, three CD4 memory, two CD8 naive and one CD8 memory plates per donor.

Findings of the study overall: Generally, naive subsets (rather than memory subsets) showed larger estimated richness.

Repertoires were generated with immunoSEQ multiplex PCR, while TCRdb's copy carries only in-frame clones and drops some. The sample has about 610,000 clones, roughly 97% seen once. CDR1 and CDR2 (germline): SEHNR, FQNEAQ (reference sequence). V was cut by 3 bases and J by 4 bases, with 12 bases left in between. The CDR3 is made up of 15 amino acids. With regard to this clone: The antigen remains undetermined.

The V call is TRBV7-9, the J call TRBJ1-4, with D uncertain. The sequence was obtained from a woman aged 25 to 39 in good health. Material for sequencing was naive CD4+ T cells sorted from blood. Indicated subset: CD45RA+ positively selected. CDR3 protein: CASSFSEVHNEKLFF. CDR3 in DNA: TGTGCCAGCAGCTTCTCTGAGGTCCATAATGAAAAACTGTTTTTT.